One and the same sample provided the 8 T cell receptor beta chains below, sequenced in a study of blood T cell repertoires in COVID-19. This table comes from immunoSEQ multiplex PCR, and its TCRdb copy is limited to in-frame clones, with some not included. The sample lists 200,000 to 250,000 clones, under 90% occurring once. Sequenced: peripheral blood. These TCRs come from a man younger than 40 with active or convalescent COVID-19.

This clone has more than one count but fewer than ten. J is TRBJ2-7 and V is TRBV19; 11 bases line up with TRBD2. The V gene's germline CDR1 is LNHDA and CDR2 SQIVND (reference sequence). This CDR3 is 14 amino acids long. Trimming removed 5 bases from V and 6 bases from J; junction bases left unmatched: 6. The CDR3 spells CASSLAGGRSEQYF. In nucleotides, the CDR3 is TGTGCCAGTAGTCTAGCGGGGGGACGGAGCGAGCAGTACTTC.

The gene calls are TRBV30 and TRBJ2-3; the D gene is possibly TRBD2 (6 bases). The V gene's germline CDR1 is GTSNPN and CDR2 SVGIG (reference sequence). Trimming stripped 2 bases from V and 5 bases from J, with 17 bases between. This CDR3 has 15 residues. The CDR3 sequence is CAWSWGGLGGDTQYF. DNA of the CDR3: TGTGCCTGGAGTTGGGGCGGCCTGGGAGGAGATACGCAGTATTTT.

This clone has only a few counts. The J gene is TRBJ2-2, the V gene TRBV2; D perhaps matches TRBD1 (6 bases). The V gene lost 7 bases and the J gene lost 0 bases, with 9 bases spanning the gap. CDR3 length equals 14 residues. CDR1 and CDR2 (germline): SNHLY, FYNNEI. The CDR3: CASTDSPNTGELFF. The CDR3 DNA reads TGTGCCAGCACGGACAGTCCGAACACCGGGGAGCTGTTTTTT.

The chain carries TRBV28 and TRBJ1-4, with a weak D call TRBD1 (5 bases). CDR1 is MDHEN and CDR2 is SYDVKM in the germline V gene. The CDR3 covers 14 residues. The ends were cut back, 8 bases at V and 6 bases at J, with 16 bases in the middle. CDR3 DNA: TGTGCCAGCGGTTGGGGGGAAGGGTATGAAAAACTGTTTTTT. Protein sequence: CASGWGEGYEKLFF. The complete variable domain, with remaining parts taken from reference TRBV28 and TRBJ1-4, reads DVKVTQSSRYLVKRTGEKVFLECVQDMDHENMFWYRQDPGLGLRLIYFSYDVKMKEKGDIPEGYSVSREKKERFSLILESASTNQTSMYLCASGWGEGYEKLFFGSGTQLSVL.

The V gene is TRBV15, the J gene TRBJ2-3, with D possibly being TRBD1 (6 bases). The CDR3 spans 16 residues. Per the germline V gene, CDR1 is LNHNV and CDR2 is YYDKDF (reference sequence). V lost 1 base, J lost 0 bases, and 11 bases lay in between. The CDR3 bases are TGTGCCACCAGCAGAGTCGTCAGGGGTAGCACAGATACGCAGTATTTT. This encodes CATSRVVRGSTDTQYF.

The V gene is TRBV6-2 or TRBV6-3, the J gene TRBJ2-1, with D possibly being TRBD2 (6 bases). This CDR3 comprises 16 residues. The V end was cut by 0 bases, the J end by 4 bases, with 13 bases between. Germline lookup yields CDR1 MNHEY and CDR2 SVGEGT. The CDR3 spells CASSYSLEGVYNEQFF. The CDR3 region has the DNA TGTGCCAGCAGTTACTCGCTGGAGGGAGTGTACAATGAGCAGTTCTTC.

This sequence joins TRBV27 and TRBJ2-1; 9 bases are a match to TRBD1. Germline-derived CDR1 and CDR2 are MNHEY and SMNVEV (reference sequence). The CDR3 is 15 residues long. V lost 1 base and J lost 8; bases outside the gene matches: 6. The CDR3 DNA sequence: TGTGCCAGCAGTTTATGGACAGGGGACGGCTATGAGCAGTTCTTC. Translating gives CASSLWTGDGYEQFF.

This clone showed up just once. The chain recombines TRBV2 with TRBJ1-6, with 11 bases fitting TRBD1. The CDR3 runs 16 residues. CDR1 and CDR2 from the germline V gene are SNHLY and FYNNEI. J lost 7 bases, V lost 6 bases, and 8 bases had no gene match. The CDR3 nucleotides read TGTGCCAGCAGCCCCGGACAGGGGGCTTGGAATTCACCCCTCCACTTT. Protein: CASSPGQGAWNSPLHF.